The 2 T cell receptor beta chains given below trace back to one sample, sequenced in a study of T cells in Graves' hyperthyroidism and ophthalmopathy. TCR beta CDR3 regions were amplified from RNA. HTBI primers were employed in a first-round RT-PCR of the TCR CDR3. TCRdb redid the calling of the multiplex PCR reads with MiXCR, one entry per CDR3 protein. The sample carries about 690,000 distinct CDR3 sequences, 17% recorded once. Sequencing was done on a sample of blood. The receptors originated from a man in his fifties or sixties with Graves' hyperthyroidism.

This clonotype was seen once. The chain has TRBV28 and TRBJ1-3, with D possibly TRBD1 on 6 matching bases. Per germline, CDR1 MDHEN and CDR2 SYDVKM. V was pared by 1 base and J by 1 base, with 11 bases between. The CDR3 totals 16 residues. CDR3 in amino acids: CASSLSGARSGNTIYF. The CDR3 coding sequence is TGTGCCAGCAGTTTATCGGGGGCCAGATCTGGAAACACCATATATTTT. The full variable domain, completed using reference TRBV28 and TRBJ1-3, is DVKVTQSSRYLVKRTGEKVFLECVQDMDHENMFWYRQDPGLGLRLIYFSYDVKMKEKGDIPEGYSVSREKKERFSLILESASTNQTSMYLCASSLSGARSGNTIYFGEGSWLTVV.

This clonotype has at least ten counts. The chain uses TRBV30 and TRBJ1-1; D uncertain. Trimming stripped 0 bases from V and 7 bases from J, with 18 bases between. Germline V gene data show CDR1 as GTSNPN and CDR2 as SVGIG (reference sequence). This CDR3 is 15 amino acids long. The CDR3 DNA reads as TGTGCCTGGAGTGTACGTGTGGCGGGGAGTGGTGAAGCTTTCTTT. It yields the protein CAWSVRVAGSGEAFF.